This T cell receptor (beta chain) stems from a study of cytomegalovirus exposure and HLA in healthy donors. Whole-study results and caveats: In a later analysis, at a false discovery rate of 0.05, 15,000 to 20,000 TCR beta sequences were associated with HLA alleles.

In the PCR, 60 Vbeta and 13 Jbeta primers were used. TCRdb keeps only in-frame clones here, not all; method: immunoSEQ multiplex PCR. The sample carries some 170,000 clones, about two thirds recorded once. Concerning this clone: Its antigen is unidentified.

The TCR was taken from a woman in her 30s in good health and CMV-seronegative. The source material was PBMCs.

The CDR3 here is CASRSLYEQYF. The CDR3 nucleotides read TGTGCCAGCAGATCACTTTACGAGCAGTACTTC. The genes are TRBV11-2 and TRBJ2-7; D unclear. Between the trimmed V and J ends, which lost 6 bases and 4 bases, there was a span of 7 bases. The CDR3 contains 11 residues. CDR1 is SGHAT, CDR2 FQNNGV, per germline.